These T cell receptor beta chains were read from a single sample in a study of blood T cell repertoires in COVID-19. Using immunoSEQ multiplex PCR, the repertoire was profiled, and TCRdb retains in-frame clones only, with some absent. The top ten clones hold approximately 10% of a sample with about 160,000 clones, 85% to 90% of them seen once. The sample consisted of peripheral blood. These receptors were obtained from a woman in her 70s with COVID-19, enrolled during active disease. The CDR3 runs from the conserved cysteine through the conserved F or W. D genes are given only for firm matches. Some rows mark clone size as missing; the rest say once, few, many or name a class of expanded clone.

J gene: TRBJ1-2
D gene: .
clone size: .
CDR3 length: 12
V gene: TRBV12-3/TRBV12-4
CDR3 protein: CASSFGGSGYTF
CDR3 DNA: TGTGCCAGCAGTTTTGGAGGGAGCGGCTACACCTTC

J gene: TRBJ2-3
D gene: .
clone size: .
CDR3 length: 14
V gene: TRBV6-5
CDR3 protein: CASSYIRVPDTQYF
CDR3 DNA: TGTGCCAGCAGTTACATCCGGGTTCCAGATACGCAGTATTTT

J gene: TRBJ2-1
D gene: .
clone size: .
CDR3 length: 11
V gene: TRBV20-1
CDR3 protein: CSAYRQAEQFF
CDR3 DNA: TGCAGTGCTTACCGACAGGCCGAGCAGTTCTTC

J gene: TRBJ1-1
D gene: .
clone size: .
CDR3 length: 16
V gene: TRBV5-5
CDR3 protein: CASSLVEAGISTEAFF
CDR3 DNA: TGTGCCAGCAGCCTAGTCGAAGCGGGGATATCCACTGAAGCTTTCTTT

J gene: TRBJ1-2
D gene: .
clone size: .
CDR3 length: 14
V gene: TRBV7-8
CDR3 protein: CASSKGTSSYGYTF
CDR3 DNA: TGTGCCAGCAGTAAAGGGACATCGAGCTATGGCTACACCTTC

J gene: TRBJ1-1
D gene: .
clone size: few
CDR3 length: 22
V gene: TRBV5-1
CDR3 protein: CASRIQPSITSKSLAPNTEAFF
CDR3 DNA: TGCGCCAGCAGAATACAACCTTCTATAACCAGCAAAAGTCTAGCTCCAAACACTGAAGCTTTCTTT

J gene: TRBJ2-7
D gene: TRBD1
clone size: .
CDR3 length: 14
V gene: TRBV18
CDR3 protein: CASSPRTGDYEQYF
CDR3 DNA: TGTGCCAGCTCACCACGGACAGGGGACTACGAGCAGTACTTC

J gene: TRBJ1-2
D gene: .
clone size: once
CDR3 length: 14
V gene: TRBV6-1
CDR3 protein: CASSEGGRVHGYTF
CDR3 DNA: TGTGCCAGCAGTGAAGGAGGCAGGGTCCATGGCTACACCTTC

J gene: TRBJ2-1
D gene: .
clone size: .
CDR3 length: 13
V gene: TRBV27
CDR3 protein: CASSYREYNEQFF
CDR3 DNA: TGTGCCAGCAGTTACAGGGAATACAATGAGCAGTTCTTC

J gene: TRBJ1-2
D gene: TRBD1
clone size: .
CDR3 length: 15
V gene: TRBV19
CDR3 protein: CASSMDRSSNYGYTF
CDR3 DNA: TGTGCCAGTAGTATGGACAGGAGTTCGAACTATGGCTACACCTTC

J gene: TRBJ1-4
D gene: .
clone size: .
CDR3 length: 12
V gene: TRBV29-1
CDR3 protein: CAGIGVREKLFF
CDR3 DNA: TGCGCGGGCATTGGGGTTCGGGAAAAACTGTTTTTT

J gene: TRBJ2-7
D gene: .
clone size: .
CDR3 length: 13
V gene: TRBV6-2/TRBV6-3
CDR3 protein: CASSFLQGYEQYF
CDR3 DNA: TGTGCCAGCAGTTTCCTACAGGGTTACGAGCAGTACTTC

J gene: TRBJ1-1
D gene: TRBD1
clone size: .
CDR3 length: 17
V gene: TRBV18
CDR3 protein: CASSPYGTGIGFTEAFF
CDR3 DNA: TGTGCCAGCTCACCATACGGGACAGGGATCGGATTCACTGAAGCTTTCTTT

J gene: TRBJ2-1
D gene: .
clone size: .
CDR3 length: 19
V gene: TRBV5-1
CDR3 protein: CASSPRGASFQTKGHEQFF
CDR3 DNA: TGCGCCAGCAGCCCCCGCGGGGCGTCTTTTCAGACGAAGGGCCATGAGCAGTTCTTC

J gene: TRBJ1-2
D gene: .
clone size: .
CDR3 length: 11
V gene: TRBV19
CDR3 protein: CASSSPVGYTF
CDR3 DNA: TGTGCCAGTAGTTCCCCGGTTGGCTACACCTTC

J gene: TRBJ1-3
D gene: TRBD1
clone size: .
CDR3 length: 18
V gene: TRBV3-1/TRBV3-2
CDR3 protein: CASSQDTYRGYSGNTIYF
CDR3 DNA: TGTGCCAGCAGCCAAGATACGTACAGGGGGTACTCTGGAAACACCATATATTTT

J gene: TRBJ1-1
D gene: .
clone size: once
CDR3 length: 16
V gene: TRBV7-6
CDR3 protein: CASSLGYRGTDTEAFF
CDR3 DNA: TGTGCCAGCAGCTTAGGGTATCGGGGAACTGACACTGAAGCTTTCTTT

J gene: TRBJ2-3
D gene: .
clone size: .
CDR3 length: 12
V gene: TRBV12-3/TRBV12-4
CDR3 protein: CASKGGTDTQYF
CDR3 DNA: TGTGCCAGCAAGGGGGGCACAGATACGCAGTATTTT

J gene: TRBJ1-5
D gene: TRBD1
clone size: .
CDR3 length: 15
V gene: TRBV30
CDR3 protein: CAWSTRTGRNQPQHF
CDR3 DNA: TGTGCCTGGAGTACGAGGACAGGGCGGAATCAGCCCCAGCATTTT

J gene: TRBJ2-2
D gene: .
clone size: few
CDR3 length: 12
V gene: TRBV6-5
CDR3 protein: CASSLNTGELFF
CDR3 DNA: TGTGCCAGCAGCCTCAACACCGGGGAGCTGTTTTTT

J gene: TRBJ2-1
D gene: .
clone size: .
CDR3 length: 15
V gene: TRBV3-1/TRBV3-2
CDR3 protein: CASSQERLASNEQFF
CDR3 DNA: TGTGCCAGCAGCCAAGAGCGCCTAGCTTCCAATGAGCAGTTCTTC